Below are 32 T cell receptor beta chains sequenced from a single sample in a study of CD8+CD57+ T cells in acquired aplastic anemia. Patients sequenced had flow cytometry evidence of CD8+CD57+ cell expansion. Genomic DNA provided the template from which TCR beta VDJ and CDR3 profiles were obtained. TCRdb processed the reads anew with MiXCR; each CDR3 protein has one entry. The sample includes around 220,000 distinct CDR3 sequences, around 49% of them seen just once. Sequencing was performed on sorted CD4+, CD8+, or CD8+CD57+ T cells (not recorded which) from PBMCs. These TCRs come from a human donor with aplastic anemia.

This clonotype appeared many times. The chain employs TRBV20-1 and TRBJ1-1; 8 bases are shared with TRBD1. Germline V gene sequence: CDR1 DFQATT, CDR2 SNEGSKA (reference sequence). V gave up 2 bases and J gave up 10 bases; unmatched junction bases: 12. This CDR3 region has 14 residues. The CDR3 spells CSARTLQGEGGAFF. DNA of the CDR3: TGCAGTGCTAGAACCTTACAGGGGGAGGGCGGAGCTTTCTTT.

V and J are TRBV11-1 and TRBJ2-7, with 10 nucleotides matching TRBD1. CDR3 length equals 16 residues. Germline CDR1 and CDR2: SGHAT and FQDESV (reference sequence). The V and J ends lost 5 bases and 3 bases, in that order; junction bases with no gene match: 10. The CDR3 reads CASSPDRGRGDYEQYF. The CDR3 bases are TGTGCCAGCAGCCCAGACAGGGGGCGCGGGGACTACGAGCAGTACTTC.

This sequence joins TRBV25-1 and TRBJ1-5, with D tentatively TRBD1 (5 bases). The CDR3 sequence is 14 residues long. Germline assignment: CDR1 MGHDK and CDR2 SYGVNS. Trimming cost V 2 bases and J 3 bases, with 8 bases left between them. The CDR3 here is CASSELGDNQPQHF. The DNA for the CDR3 is TGTGCCAGCAGTGAACTGGGGGACAATCAGCCCCAGCATTTT.

The chain recombines TRBV12-3 or TRBV12-4 with TRBJ2-6; tentative D call: TRBD1 (5 bases). V was shortened by 6 bases and J by 4 bases, with 10 bases between the two germline ends. The CDR3 is made up of 14 amino acids. The CDR3 bases are TGTGCCAGCAGCCGCTGGACAGGGGCCAACGTCCTGACTTTC. Its protein product is CASSRWTGANVLTF.

This clonotype was recorded many times. V usage is TRBV19 and J usage is TRBJ1-2; 9 bases fit TRBD1. Germline CDR1 and CDR2: LNHDA and SQIVND (reference sequence). V lost 6 bases to trimming and J lost 4 bases; unmatched junction nucleotides: 3. The CDR3 runs to 13 residues. CDR3 nucleotide sequence: TGTGCCAGTAGGGACAGGGGTTTCTATGGCTACACCTTC. This sequence encodes CASRDRGFYGYTF.

This clonotype was recorded at least ten times. The rearrangement joins TRBV7-9 to TRBJ1-4; no firm D call. There are 15 residues in the CDR3. Trimming took 2 bases from V and 6 from J, leaving 13 bases between them. Germline CDR1 and CDR2: SEHNR and FQNEAQ (reference sequence). Written as DNA, the CDR3 is TGTGCCAGCAGCTTACTGGGCAGGTCGGATGAAAAACTGTTTTTT. This translates into CASSLLGRSDEKLFF. Supplemented by reference TRBV7-9 and TRBJ1-4, the full variable domain reads DTGVSQNPRHKITKRGQNVTFRCDPISEHNRLYWYRQTLGQGPEFLTYFQNEAQLEKSRLLSDRFSAERPKGSFSTLEIQRTEQGDSAMYLCASSLLGRSDEKLFFGSGTQLSVL.

This clonotype came up many times. The chain recombines TRBV2 with TRBJ1-3, with D perhaps TRBD1 (6 bases). V lost 8 bases to trimming and J lost 0 bases, with 8 bases between them. The CDR3 is 13 residues long. The germline CDR1 and CDR2 sequences are SNHLY and FYNNEI. CDR3 nucleotide sequence: TGTGCCAGCCACAGGGACTCTGGAAACACCATATATTTT. Translating gives CASHRDSGNTIYF.

This clonotype has ten or more counts. The chain recombines TRBV6-5 with TRBJ2-3; 8 bases line up with TRBD2. Germline V gene data show CDR1 as MNHEY and CDR2 as SVGAGI. The CDR3 consists of 14 residues. Unmatched junction bases numbered 5, after V lost 7 bases and J lost 2 bases. The CDR3 bases are TGTGCCAGCACGGGCGGGGGGCCCACAGATACGCAGTATTTT. Amino acids: CASTGGGPTDTQYF.

In the case of this clonotype: A much larger clonotype is one base distant, so this may be a read error. The genes are TRBV10-3 and TRBJ2-7; no definite D call. From germline, CDR1 is ENHRY and CDR2 SYGVKD. The CDR3 contains 12 residues. V dropped 10 bases and J dropped 7 bases, with 17 bases sitting between them. The CDR3 region is CASSQPPGEQYF. The CDR3, as DNA: TGTGCCAGCAGCCAACCTCCTGGGGAGCAGTACTTC.

This clonotype was seen ten or more times. The rearrangement uses TRBV6-1 and TRBJ1-2; maybe TRBD1 (5 bases). This CDR3 region has 15 residues. The ends were cut back, 0 bases at V and 3 bases at J, with 11 bases in the middle. Germline lookup yields CDR1 MNHNS and CDR2 SASEGT. In DNA, the CDR3 is TGTGCCAGCAGTGAAGCGCTCGGGGGAGACTATGGCTACACCTTC. Encoded protein: CASSEALGGDYGYTF.

This clonotype was observed a few times. This chain joins TRBV28 and TRBJ1-1; a possible D gene is TRBD1 (5 bases). The germline gives CDR1 MDHEN, CDR2 SYDVKM. The CDR3 has 13 amino acids. V was clipped by 7 bases and J by 8 bases, with 17 bases between them. CDR3 DNA: TGTGCCAGCAATCAAGGGGCTCCGGTCGAAGCTTTCTTT. This gives the protein CASNQGAPVEAFF.

The sample holds many counts of this clonotype. The rearrangement joins TRBV13 to TRBJ1-4; perhaps TRBD1 as D (6 bases). The CDR3 covers 15 residues. V shed 3 bases and J shed 8 bases, with 16 bases lying between them. Germline loops: CDR1 PRHDT, CDR2 FYEKMQ (reference sequence). The CDR3 spells CASSFRLRDNEKLFF. CDR3 coding DNA: TGTGCCAGCAGCTTTCGGCTCCGGGACAACGAAAAACTGTTTTTT. The full variable domain, rest sourced from reference TRBV13 and TRBJ1-4, is AAGVIQSPRHLIKEKRETATLKCYPIPRHDTVYWYQQGPGQDPQFLISFYEKMQSDKGSIPDRFSAQQFSDYHSELNMSSLELGDSALYFCASSFRLRDNEKLFFGSGTQLSVL.

This clonotype was detected many times. The chain recombines TRBV18 with TRBJ2-7; D is possibly TRBD2 (6 bases). V lost 2 bases to trimming and J lost 6 bases, with 11 bases between them. CDR3 length: 13 residues. The germline gives CDR1 KGHSH, CDR2 LQKENI. CDR3 sequence reads: CASSPGGYGEQYF. The CDR3 DNA reads TGTGCCAGCTCACCAGGGGGGTATGGCGAGCAGTACTTC.

V usage is TRBV29-1 and J usage is TRBJ2-7; no clear D. The V gene lost 4 bases and the J gene lost 7 bases, with 20 bases spanning the gap. CDR3 length: 14 residues. CDR1 SQVTM and CDR2 ANQGSEA come from the germline V gene. The CDR3 is CSVGTVSNTGEQYF. CDR3 in DNA: TGCAGCGTTGGGACGGTCTCGAACACCGGGGAGCAGTACTTC.

This clonotype was found many times. The rearrangement joins TRBV7-8 to TRBJ1-2, with D uncertain. Trimming left V 0 bases short and J 2 bases short, with 7 bases between. The CDR3 totals 14 residues. Germline V lookup: CDR1 SGHVS, CDR2 FQNEAQ. The CDR3 protein is CASSLAWTNYGYTF. The CDR3, as DNA: TGTGCCAGCAGCTTAGCTTGGACGAACTATGGCTACACCTTC.

V gene TRBV7-2 combines with J gene TRBJ1-6; D call uncertain. The V gene lost 2 bases and the J gene lost 4 bases, with 12 bases spanning the gap. The CDR3 consists of 16 residues. CDR1 and CDR2 from the germline V gene are SGHTA and FQGNSA. CDR3 protein: CASSLTGSPYNSPLHF. CDR3 DNA: TGTGCCAGCAGCTTAACTGGGTCCCCTTATAATTCACCCCTCCACTTT.

This clonotype occurred many times. The chain links TRBV19 to TRBJ1-1; 7 bases align to TRBD1. This CDR3 is 14 amino acids long. The V gene end was trimmed by 5 bases and the J gene end by 4 bases; junction bases not matched to a gene: 7. The germline V gene has CDR1 LNHDA and CDR2 SQIVND (reference sequence). The CDR3 DNA is TGTGCCAGTAGTCTCGGGGGACAGAGCACTGAAGCTTTCTTT. As protein: CASSLGGQSTEAFF.

The V and J genes are TRBV5-5 and TRBJ2-1; TRBD2 matches at 7 bases. The CDR3 is 15 amino acids. Germline assignment: CDR1 SGHKS and CDR2 YYEKEE (reference sequence). After removal of 0 bases from V and 6 bases from J, the junction contained 6 bases not matched to a gene. In DNA form, the CDR3 reads TGTGCCAGCAGCTTGGGACTAGCAGAGTTCAATGAGCAGTTCTTC. Translated, it gives CASSLGLAEFNEQFF.

This clonotype was detected many times. This rearrangement joins TRBV27 to TRBJ1-4; possibly TRBD1 for D (5 bases). The germline V and J ends were trimmed by 8 bases and 7 bases, with 17 bases remaining between them. There are 14 residues in the CDR3. CDR1 and CDR2 from the germline V gene are MNHEY and SMNVEV (reference sequence). CDR3 sequence: CASGRDLVGEKLFF. CDR3 sequence (DNA): TGTGCCAGCGGCCGGGACCTCGTTGGTGAAAAACTGTTTTTT.

This clonotype was detected many times. The CDR3 coding sequence is TGTGCCAGCAGCCAAGCGGGGGGGGGCGAGCAGTACTTC. This encodes CASSQAGGGEQYF. V is TRBV3-1 and J is TRBJ2-7; TRBD2 aligns across 8 bases. Germline V gene data show CDR1 as LGHDT and CDR2 as YNNKEL (reference sequence). This CDR3 is built from 13 residues. The junction had 2 bases not matched to a gene; V was cut back by 1 base and J by 6 bases.

The genes are TRBV20-1 and TRBJ2-5, with D hard to call. The germline V and J ends were trimmed by 6 bases and 7 bases, with 15 bases remaining between them. Germline V gives CDR1 DFQATT, CDR2 SNEGSKA (reference sequence). The CDR3 loop spans 12 amino acids. In DNA, the CDR3 is TGCAGTGCCGAATCCAACCCGGGGACCCAGTACTTC. Protein product: CSAESNPGTQYF.

This chain uses TRBV10-3 with TRBJ2-5, with D perhaps matching TRBD1 (7 bases). In germline, CDR1 is ENHRY, CDR2 SYGVKD. The CDR3 is 14 residues long. V lost 5 bases and J lost 5, with 15 bases in between. The CDR3 reads CAISPRGAWETQYF. The CDR3 DNA sequence: TGTGCCATCAGTCCCAGGGGGGCCTGGGAGACCCAGTACTTC.

This clonotype has ten or more counts. The chain uses TRBV5-1 and TRBJ2-7; D is uncertain. Germline V gives CDR1 SGHRS, CDR2 YFSETQ. The CDR3 has 15 amino acids. Trimming took 0 bases from V and 0 from J, leaving 10 bases between them. CDR3: CASSLDSTSSYEQYF. In nucleotides, the CDR3 is TGCGCCAGCAGCTTGGATAGCACCAGCTCCTACGAGCAGTACTTC.

This clonotype was found many times. V is TRBV5-1 and J is TRBJ1-2; D is uncertain. This CDR3 spans 12 amino acids. Between the trimmed V and J ends, which lost 4 bases and 7 bases, there was a span of 11 bases. Germline CDR1 reads SGHRS; CDR2 reads YFSETQ. The DNA for the CDR3 is TGCGCCAGCAGCGCGGGGATGGGTGGCTACACCTTC. Its protein is CASSAGMGGYTF.

About this clonotype: A much larger clone differs from this one at a single base, so this may be a read error. This rearrangement joins TRBV20-1 to TRBJ1-2; the match to TRBD1 covers 8 bases. Looked up from germline, CDR1 is DFQATT and CDR2 is SNEGSKA (reference sequence). CDR3 length: 16 amino acids. CDR3 in DNA: TGCAGTGCTGGAGATCCATTTCGACAGGGGCGCTATGGCTACACCTTC. It specifies CSAGDPFRQGRYGYTF.

This clonotype was recorded many times. J is TRBJ1-2 and V is TRBV6-5, with 7 bases identical to TRBD1. The V and J ends lost 6 bases and 8 bases, in that order; junction bases with no gene match: 9. CDR1 is MNHEY and CDR2 is SVGAGI in the germline V gene. CDR3 length equals 13 residues. CDR3 sequence reads: CASRPTGPRGYTF. For the CDR3, the DNA is TGTGCCAGCAGACCGACAGGGCCGCGGGGCTACACCTTC.

This clonotype was detected many times. The chain has TRBV28 and TRBJ2-7, with 8 bases aligning to TRBD2. This CDR3 has 13 residues. Per the germline V gene, CDR1 is MDHEN and CDR2 is SYDVKM. Trimming took 7 bases from V and 6 from J; bases not matched to a gene: 8. The CDR3 sequence is CASIRTSFGEQYF. CDR3 coding DNA: TGTGCCAGCATCCGGACTAGCTTCGGCGAGCAGTACTTC.

V is TRBV7-9 and J is TRBJ2-1, with TRBD1 matching over 8 bases. The CDR3 is 15 residues long. Per germline, CDR1 SEHNR and CDR2 FQNEAQ (reference sequence). Trimming removed 1 base from V and 1 base from J; junction bases left unmatched: 0. CDR3 residues: CASSLGQGSYNEQFF. The CDR3 nucleotides read TGTGCCAGCAGCTTAGGACAGGGGTCCTACAATGAGCAGTTCTTC.

To note about this clonotype: Germline is not matched at one junction end, which may reflect a read error. V usage is TRBV10-3 and J usage is TRBJ2-2, with 7 bases identical to TRBD2. Germline V CDR1 and CDR2: ENHRY, SYGVKD. The CDR3 is 14 amino acids. CDR3 protein: CATSDLGGGGELFF. CDR3 nucleotide sequence: TGTGCCACCAGTGATTTGGGGGGGGGCGGGGAGCTGTTTTTT.

This clonotype was detected many times. V usage is TRBV7-6 and J usage is TRBJ2-3; D is unresolved. With 1 base removed from V and 0 bases from J, the gap between germline ends came to 11 bases. Per germline, CDR1 SGHVS and CDR2 FNYEAQ. This CDR3 is built from 16 residues. CDR3 in amino acids: CASSLVATRSTDTQYF. In DNA, the CDR3 is TGTGCCAGCAGCTTAGTGGCTACCCGTAGCACAGATACGCAGTATTTT.

This clonotype appeared a few times. CDR3 amino acids: CASSRFQDYGYTF. The CDR3, as DNA: TGCGCCAGCAGCCGATTTCAGGACTATGGCTACACCTTC. The chain employs TRBV5-1 and TRBJ1-2; D unclear. The CDR3 is 13 amino acids. Trimming removed 4 bases from V and 3 bases from J, with 10 bases in between. In germline, CDR1 is SGHRS, CDR2 YFSETQ.

This clonotype has only a few counts. One junction end disagrees with the germline gene, perhaps due to a read error. This chain connects TRBV10-2 to TRBJ2-2; 7 nucleotides line up with TRBD2. Germline lookup yields CDR1 WSHSY and CDR2 SAAADI. The CDR3 loop spans 14 amino acids. The CDR3 nucleotides are TGCGCCAGCAGTTTGGGGGGAGGGACCGGGGAGCTGCTTTTT. It codes for CASSLGGGTGELLF.